The 17 T cell receptor beta chains below all came from one sample that was sequenced in a study of blood T cell repertoires in COVID-19. Sequencing used immunoSEQ multiplex PCR; TCRdb keeps in-frame clones, though not all of them. The sample yields some 400,000 clones, approximately 89% seen once. What was sequenced was PBMCs or T cells enriched from blood (not recorded which). All receptors come from a woman in her 30s who had recovered from COVID-19.

The chain recombines TRBV7-8 with TRBJ1-6; TRBD1 agrees at 10 bases. With V trimmed by 2 bases and J by 8 bases, 3 bases remained unmatched. The CDR3 totals 15 residues. In germline, CDR1 is SGHVS, CDR2 FQNEAQ. The CDR3 reads CASSLTGTGDSPLHF. The CDR3 coding sequence is TGTGCCAGCAGCTTAACCGGGACAGGGGATTCACCCCTCCACTTT.

V usage is TRBV9 and J usage is TRBJ2-5; 7 bases line up with TRBD2. CDR3 size: 16 residues. CDR1 SGDLS and CDR2 YYNGEE come from the germline V gene. J was trimmed by 5 bases and V by 4 bases; bases with no gene match: 14. CDR3 residues: CASSPPRSSGDETQYF. The CDR3 DNA sequence: TGTGCCAGCAGCCCCCCCCGATCGAGCGGGGACGAGACCCAGTACTTC.

The CDR3 DNA reads TGTGCCAGCTCACCACTTATGAGCGTGAACACTGAAGCTTTCTTT. Protein sequence: CASSPLMSVNTEAFF. This sequence joins TRBV18 and TRBJ1-1; D uncertain. CDR3 length: 15 amino acids. Germline CDR1 reads KGHSH; CDR2 reads LQKENI. V lost 1 base and J 0 bases, leaving 9 bases between the germline ends.

The chain has TRBV9 and TRBJ1-2; TRBD1 aligns across 8 bases. V shed 1 base, J shed 7 bases, and the junction held 9 bases outside the gene matches. The CDR3 totals 15 residues. Looked up from germline, CDR1 is SGDLS and CDR2 is YYNGEE. The CDR3 protein is CASSVPAGGSSGYTF. CDR3 DNA sequence: TGTGCCAGCAGCGTACCGGCAGGGGGCTCCTCTGGCTACACCTTC.

The CDR3 coding sequence is TGTGCCAGCAGTTACGAGGGAGGGGGGGCTGAGCAGTACTTC. As protein: CASSYEGGGAEQYF. The J gene is TRBJ2-7, the V gene TRBV6-5, with D possibly matching TRBD2 (7 bases). The CDR3 contains 14 residues. V lost 2 bases to trimming and J lost 7 bases, with 15 bases between them. The germline V gene encodes CDR1 MNHEY and CDR2 SVGAGI.

The chain is built from TRBV6-1 and TRBJ2-2, with D perhaps matching TRBD2 (6 bases). Trimming took off 2 bases at V and 7 bases at J, with 11 bases between the two ends. The germline CDR1 and CDR2 sequences are MNHNS and SASEGT. The length of the CDR3 is 14 residues. DNA of the CDR3: TGTGCCAGCAGTGAAAGGTTGGGGGGCGGGGAGCTGTTTTTT. Its translation: CASSERLGGGELFF.

The chain couples TRBV18 to TRBJ1-6, with TRBD1 as a possible D gene (5 bases). Germline CDR1 and CDR2: KGHSH and LQKENI. The V end was cut by 6 bases, the J end by 7 bases, with 10 bases between. This CDR3 is 13 amino acids long. DNA of the CDR3: TGTGCCAGCTCCCGACAGCCGAATTCACCCCTCCACTTT. As protein: CASSRQPNSPLHF.

The V call is TRBV7-2, the J call TRBJ2-7, with 7 bases aligning to TRBD1. The CDR3 length is 17 residues. The germline gives CDR1 SGHTA, CDR2 FQGNSA. V lost 1 base and J lost 3; bases outside the gene matches: 12. The CDR3 DNA sequence: TGTGCCAGCAGCTTAGAGACATGGACAGGAACCGACTACGAGCAGTACTTC. Its protein product is CASSLETWTGTDYEQYF. Drawing the rest from reference TRBV7-2 and TRBJ2-7, the complete variable domain is GAGVSQSPSNKVTEKGKDVELRCDPISGHTALYWYRQSLGQGLEFLIYFQGNSAPDKSGLPSDRFSAERTGGSVSTLTIQRTQQEDSAVYLCASSLETWTGTDYEQYFGPGTRLTVT.

The chain employs TRBV18 and TRBJ1-5; TRBD1 is a possible D gene (5 bases). The CDR3 runs 15 residues. The germline V and J ends were trimmed by 3 bases and 1 base, with 10 bases remaining between them. Germline CDR1 reads KGHSH; CDR2 reads LQKENI. The CDR3 DNA reads as TGTGCCAGCTCACCTGGCGGGGCCAGCAATCAGCCCCAGCATTTT. Translating gives CASSPGGASNQPQHF.

V usage is TRBV19 and J usage is TRBJ2-1; tentative D call: TRBD2 (6 bases). Germline CDR1 and CDR2: LNHDA and SQIVND (reference sequence). Deletions cut 5 bases from V and 5 bases from J, with 13 bases between. This CDR3 comprises 14 residues. The CDR3 DNA reads as TGTGCCAGTAGTCCCGGGGGAGGCAACAATGAGCAGTTCTTC. Translating it yields CASSPGGGNNEQFF.

The V gene is TRBV5-1, the J gene TRBJ2-1, with 10 bases aligning to TRBD2. Per germline, CDR1 SGHRS and CDR2 YFSETQ. After removal of 5 bases from V and 3 bases from J, the junction contained 8 bases not matched to a gene. CDR3 length: 16 amino acids. The CDR3 DNA reads as TGCGCCAGCAGGGACACCGGGACTAGCGTCTACAATGAGCAGTTCTTC. This encodes CASRDTGTSVYNEQFF. Full variable domain (missing parts from reference TRBV5-1 and TRBJ2-1): KAGVTQTPRYLIKTRGQQVTLSCSPISGHRSVSWYQQTPGQGLQFLFEYFSETQRNKGNFPGRFSGRQFSNSRSEMNVSTLELGDSALYLCASRDTGTSVYNEQFFGPGTRLTVL.

The chain is built from TRBV7-3 and TRBJ2-5; TRBD1 agrees at 7 bases. The V gene's germline CDR1 is SGHTA and CDR2 FQGTGA. After removal of 5 bases from V and 3 bases from J, the junction contained 6 bases not matched to a gene. The CDR3 totals 14 residues. The CDR3 is CASSPTGTEETQYF. CDR3 bases: TGTGCCAGCAGCCCAACAGGGACAGAAGAGACCCAGTACTTC.

This clone showed up just once. V gene TRBV11-2 combines with J gene TRBJ1-1, with D possibly TRBD1 on 5 matching bases. This CDR3 is built from 13 residues. Germline V gene lookup returns CDR1 SGHAT and CDR2 FQNNGV. V lost 1 base and J 4 bases, leaving 7 bases between the germline ends. This CDR3 is CASSLVGGTEAFF. The CDR3 nucleotides read TGTGCCAGCAGCTTAGTCGGGGGCACTGAAGCTTTCTTT.

The CDR3 loop reads CATSHRGTSQGARDEQFF. CDR3 coding DNA: TGTGCCACCAGCCACAGGGGGACTTCACAGGGGGCCAGGGATGAGCAGTTCTTC. J is TRBJ2-1 and V is TRBV24-1, with 9 bases that match TRBD1. Germline assignment: CDR1 KGHDR and CDR2 SFDVKD. The CDR3 has 18 amino acids. V lost 7 bases, J lost 8 bases, and 20 bases stayed unmatched.

The J gene is TRBJ2-3, the V gene TRBV28; TRBD2 matches at 11 bases. Unmatched junction bases numbered 11, after V lost 1 base and J lost 5 bases. From germline, CDR1 is MDHEN and CDR2 SYDVKM. This CDR3 has 18 amino acids. Here the CDR3 DNA reads TGTGCCAGCAGTTTATCTTCGCTACTAGCGGGAGTTTTAGATACGCAGTATTTT. Translation gives CASSLSSLLAGVLDTQYF.

This clone was detected only a few times. The J gene is TRBJ1-4, the V gene TRBV10-3; 9 bases align to TRBD1. V was clipped by 3 bases and J by 15 bases; unmatched bases: 5. This CDR3 comprises 12 residues. Germline V lookup: CDR1 ENHRY, CDR2 SYGVKD. In DNA, the CDR3 is TGTGCCATCAGTGACGGGACAGGGTTGATGTTTTTT. Translating gives CAISDGTGLMFF.

This sequence joins TRBV7-2 and TRBJ2-7, with D perhaps TRBD1 (5 bases). The CDR3 covers 14 residues. Trimming removed 1 base from V and 4 bases from J, with 11 bases in between. The germline V gene encodes CDR1 SGHTA and CDR2 FQGNSA. CDR3 protein: CASSLEGMAYEQYF. CDR3 nucleotides: TGTGCCAGCAGCTTAGAGGGGATGGCTTACGAGCAGTACTTC.